Listed below are T cell receptor beta chains from one sample, sequenced in a study of T cell responses to AZD1222 COVID-19 vaccine. Sequencing used immunoSEQ multiplex PCR; TCRdb keeps in-frame clones, though not all of them. The table shows more than 150,000 clones, with around 90% occurring only once. The sequenced sample was peripheral blood, obtained 28 days after the second AZD1222 dose. These receptors all come from an adult who received the AZD1222 COVID-19 vaccine. CDR3s include the opening cysteine and the closing phenylalanine or tryptophan. D genes are given only for firm matches. Not all rows give a size; the values are once, few, many and, for expanded clones, a class.

abundance	d_gene	v_gene	j_gene	CDR3aa	CDR3nt
.	.	TRBV23-1	TRBJ2-5	CASSLGGLETQYF	TGCGCCAGCAGTCTAGGTGGGCTAGAGACCCAGTACTTC
.	.	TRBV30	TRBJ1-1	CAWSVSKIEAFF	TGTGCCTGGAGTGTAAGCAAGATTGAAGCTTTCTTT
.	.	TRBV18	TRBJ2-7	CASSPPRSSYEQYF	TGTGCCAGCTCACCACCTAGAAGCTCCTACGAGCAGTACTTC
.	.	TRBV25-1	TRBJ1-2	CASQRAGASYGYTF	TGTGCCAGTCAACGGGCGGGTGCGTCCTATGGCTACACCTTC
.	.	TRBV4-2	TRBJ1-1	CASSQAGVDWDSEAFF	TGTGCCAGCAGCCAAGCAGGCGTTGATTGGGACTCTGAAGCTTTCTTT
.	TRBD1	TRBV11-3	TRBJ1-1	CASSAGQWNDEAFF	TGTGCCAGCAGCGCGGGACAGTGGAATGACGAAGCTTTCTTT
.	.	TRBV30	TRBJ1-5	CARGDGKSNQPQHF	TGTGCCCGGGGGGACGGAAAGAGCAATCAGCCCCAGCATTTT
.	.	TRBV5-6	TRBJ2-1	CASSLLGLAGYNEQFF	TGTGCCAGCAGCTTGTTAGGGCTGGCGGGTTACAATGAGCAGTTCTTC
.	.	TRBV9	TRBJ2-5	CASSVEEVQETQYF	TGTGCCAGCAGCGTAGAGGAGGTCCAGGAGACCCAGTACTTC
.	TRBD2	TRBV9	TRBJ2-2	CASSVGEGSGTNTGELFF	TGTGCCAGCAGCGTAGGGGAGGGAAGCGGGACGAACACCGGGGAGCTGTTTTTT
once	.	TRBV15	TRBJ1-5	CATSGQYQPQHF	TGTGCCACCAGCGGACAATATCAGCCCCAGCATTTT
once	.	TRBV16	TRBJ2-3	CASSQLEGAGTDTQYF	TGTGCCAGCAGCCAATTGGAGGGAGCGGGCACAGATACGCAGTATTTT
.	.	TRBV4-2	TRBJ1-3	CASSQGSSGNTIYF	TGTGCCAGCAGCCAAGGGAGCTCTGGAAACACCATATATTTT
.	TRBD1	TRBV6-5	TRBJ2-7	CASSLIQGISYEQYF	TGTGCCAGCAGCCTGATACAGGGGATCTCCTACGAGCAGTACTTC
.	.	TRBV18	TRBJ1-3	CASSPPRAGLPSGNTIYF	TGTGCCAGCTCACCACCGAGGGCAGGGCTGCCCTCTGGAAACACCATATATTTT
few	.	TRBV15	TRBJ1-1	CATSSQGGTEAFF	TGTGCCACCAGCAGCCAAGGAGGCACTGAAGCTTTCTTT
.	TRBD1	TRBV2	TRBJ1-5	CASRALQGSNQPQHF	TGTGCCAGCAGGGCCCTACAGGGGTCAAATCAGCCCCAGCATTTT
.	.	TRBV11-2	TRBJ2-2	CASSKLAANTGELFF	TGTGCCAGCAGCAAGCTAGCAGCGAACACCGGGGAGCTGTTTTTT
.	.	TRBV6-5	TRBJ1-6	CASSYRPAQRNSPLHF	TGTGCCAGCAGTTACCGGCCTGCACAGCGTAATTCACCCCTCCACTTT
.	TRBD1	TRBV27	TRBJ1-2	CASGFKQGRYGYTF	TGTGCCAGCGGTTTCAAACAGGGGCGGTATGGCTACACCTTC
.	TRBD1	TRBV7-9	TRBJ2-7	CASSHRDRQNEQYF	TGTGCCAGCAGCCACCGGGACAGGCAGAACGAGCAGTACTTC
.	TRBD2	TRBV7-8	TRBJ2-1	CASSLVSGRANEQFF	TGTGCCAGCAGCTTAGTTAGCGGGAGGGCCAATGAGCAGTTCTTC
.	TRBD1	TRBV27	TRBJ1-4	CASGTGNEKLFF	TGTGCCAGCGGGACAGGGAATGAAAAACTGTTTTTT
.	TRBD1	TRBV18	TRBJ1-5	CASSLGGQDNQPQHF	TGTGCCAGCTCACTAGGGGGACAGGACAATCAGCCCCAGCATTTT